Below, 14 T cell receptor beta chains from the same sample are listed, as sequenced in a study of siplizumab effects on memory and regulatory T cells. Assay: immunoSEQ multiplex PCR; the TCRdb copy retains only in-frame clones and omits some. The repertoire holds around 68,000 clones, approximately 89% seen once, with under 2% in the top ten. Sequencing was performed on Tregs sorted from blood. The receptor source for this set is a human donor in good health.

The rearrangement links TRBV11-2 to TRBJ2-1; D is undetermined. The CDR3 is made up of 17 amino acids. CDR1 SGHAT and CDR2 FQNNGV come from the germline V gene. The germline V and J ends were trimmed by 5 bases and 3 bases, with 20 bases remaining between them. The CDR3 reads CASSQSAVVALYNEQFF. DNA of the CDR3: TGTGCCAGCAGCCAGTCGGCAGTTGTCGCACTCTACAATGAGCAGTTCTTC.

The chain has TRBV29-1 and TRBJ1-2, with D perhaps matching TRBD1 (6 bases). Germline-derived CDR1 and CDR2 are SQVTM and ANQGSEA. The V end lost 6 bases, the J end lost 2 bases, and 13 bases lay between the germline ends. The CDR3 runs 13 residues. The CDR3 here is CSVDRDMNYGYTF. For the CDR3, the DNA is TGCAGCGTGGACCGGGACATGAACTATGGCTACACCTTC.

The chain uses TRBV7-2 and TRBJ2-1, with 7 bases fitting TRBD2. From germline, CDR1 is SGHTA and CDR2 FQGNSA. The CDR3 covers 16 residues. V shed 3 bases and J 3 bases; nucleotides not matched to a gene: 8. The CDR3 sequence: CASSFPRLAVYNEQFF. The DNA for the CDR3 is TGTGCCAGCAGCTTCCCCCGGCTAGCGGTCTACAATGAGCAGTTCTTC. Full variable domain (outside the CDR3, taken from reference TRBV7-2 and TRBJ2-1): GAGVSQSPSNKVTEKGKDVELRCDPISGHTALYWYRQSLGQGLEFLIYFQGNSAPDKSGLPSDRFSAERTGGSVSTLTIQRTQQEDSAVYLCASSFPRLAVYNEQFFGPGTRLTVL.

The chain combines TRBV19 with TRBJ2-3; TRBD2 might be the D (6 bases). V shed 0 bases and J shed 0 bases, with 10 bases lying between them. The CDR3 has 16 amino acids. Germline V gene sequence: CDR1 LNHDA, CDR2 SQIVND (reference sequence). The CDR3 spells CASSIDRAGSTDTQYF. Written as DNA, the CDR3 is TGTGCCAGTAGTATAGATCGGGCGGGGAGCACAGATACGCAGTATTTT.

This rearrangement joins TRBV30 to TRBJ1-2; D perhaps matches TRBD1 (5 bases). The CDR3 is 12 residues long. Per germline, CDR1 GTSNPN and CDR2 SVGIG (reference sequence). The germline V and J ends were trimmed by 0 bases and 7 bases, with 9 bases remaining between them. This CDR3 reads CAWSVRGAGYTF. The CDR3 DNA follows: TGTGCCTGGAGTGTACGAGGGGCTGGCTACACCTTC.

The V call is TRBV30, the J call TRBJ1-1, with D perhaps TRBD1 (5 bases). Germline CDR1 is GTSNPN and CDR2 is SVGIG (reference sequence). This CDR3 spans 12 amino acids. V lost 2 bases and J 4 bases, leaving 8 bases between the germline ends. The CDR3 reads CAWSRQGTEAFF. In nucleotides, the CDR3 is TGTGCCTGGAGTCGGCAGGGCACTGAAGCTTTCTTT. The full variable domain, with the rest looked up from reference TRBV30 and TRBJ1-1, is SQTIHQWPATLVQPVGSPLSLECTVEGTSNPNLYWYRQAAGRGLQLLFYSVGIGQISSEVPQNLSASRPQDRQFILSSKKLLLSDSGFYLCAWSRQGTEAFFGQGTRLTVV.

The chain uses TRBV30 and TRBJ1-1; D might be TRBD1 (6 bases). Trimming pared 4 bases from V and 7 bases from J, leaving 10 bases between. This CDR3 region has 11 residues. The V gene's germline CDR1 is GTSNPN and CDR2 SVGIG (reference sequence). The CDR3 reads CAWTQGFEAFF. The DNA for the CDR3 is TGTGCCTGGACCCAGGGGTTTGAAGCTTTCTTT.

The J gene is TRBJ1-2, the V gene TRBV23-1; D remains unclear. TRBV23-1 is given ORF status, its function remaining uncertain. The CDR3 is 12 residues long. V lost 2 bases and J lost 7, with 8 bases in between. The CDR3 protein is CASSQIVRGYTF. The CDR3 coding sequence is TGCGCCAGCAGTCAAATTGTTCGTGGCTACACCTTC.

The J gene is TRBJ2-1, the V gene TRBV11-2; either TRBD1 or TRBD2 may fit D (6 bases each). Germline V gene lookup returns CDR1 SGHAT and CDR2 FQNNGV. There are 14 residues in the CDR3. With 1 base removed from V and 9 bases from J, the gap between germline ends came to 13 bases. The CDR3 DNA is TGTGCCAGCAGCTTAGCGGGGGTCAGGGGTGAGCAGTTCTTC. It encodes CASSLAGVRGEQFF.

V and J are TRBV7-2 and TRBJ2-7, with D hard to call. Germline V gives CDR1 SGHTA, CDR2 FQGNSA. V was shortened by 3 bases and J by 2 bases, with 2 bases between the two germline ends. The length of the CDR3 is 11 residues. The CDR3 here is CASSFTYEQYF. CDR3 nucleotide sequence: TGTGCCAGCAGCTTTACCTACGAGCAGTACTTC. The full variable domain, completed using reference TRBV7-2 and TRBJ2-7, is GAGVSQSPSNKVTEKGKDVELRCDPISGHTALYWYRQSLGQGLEFLIYFQGNSAPDKSGLPSDRFSAERTGGSVSTLTIQRTQQEDSAVYLCASSFTYEQYFGPGTRLTVT.

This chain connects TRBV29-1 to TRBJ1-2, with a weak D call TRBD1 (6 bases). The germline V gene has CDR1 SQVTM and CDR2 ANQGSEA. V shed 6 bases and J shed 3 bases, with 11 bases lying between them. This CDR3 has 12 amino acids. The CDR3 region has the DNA TGCAGCGTGGCACAGGGTTACTATGGCTACACCTTC. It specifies CSVAQGYYGYTF.

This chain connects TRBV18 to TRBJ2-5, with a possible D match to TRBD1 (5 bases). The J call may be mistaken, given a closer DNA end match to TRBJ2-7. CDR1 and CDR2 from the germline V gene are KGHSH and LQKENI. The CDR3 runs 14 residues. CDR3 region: CASSPQGVIYEQYF. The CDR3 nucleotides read TGTGCCAGCTCACCCCAGGGTGTGATCTACGAGCAGTACTTC.

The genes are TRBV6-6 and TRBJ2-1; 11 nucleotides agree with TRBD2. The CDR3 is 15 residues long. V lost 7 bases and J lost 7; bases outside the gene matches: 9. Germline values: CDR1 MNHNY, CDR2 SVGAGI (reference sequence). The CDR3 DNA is TGTGCCAGCACCCTTAGCGGGAGGGCCCCGAATGAGCAGTTCTTC. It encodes CASTLSGRAPNEQFF.

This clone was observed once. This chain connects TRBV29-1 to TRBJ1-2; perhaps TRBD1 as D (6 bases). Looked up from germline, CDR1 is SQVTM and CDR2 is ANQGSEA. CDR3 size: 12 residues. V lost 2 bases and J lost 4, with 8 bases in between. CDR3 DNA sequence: TGCAGCGTTGAACGCAGGGGCTATGGCTACACCTTC. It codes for CSVERRGYGYTF.